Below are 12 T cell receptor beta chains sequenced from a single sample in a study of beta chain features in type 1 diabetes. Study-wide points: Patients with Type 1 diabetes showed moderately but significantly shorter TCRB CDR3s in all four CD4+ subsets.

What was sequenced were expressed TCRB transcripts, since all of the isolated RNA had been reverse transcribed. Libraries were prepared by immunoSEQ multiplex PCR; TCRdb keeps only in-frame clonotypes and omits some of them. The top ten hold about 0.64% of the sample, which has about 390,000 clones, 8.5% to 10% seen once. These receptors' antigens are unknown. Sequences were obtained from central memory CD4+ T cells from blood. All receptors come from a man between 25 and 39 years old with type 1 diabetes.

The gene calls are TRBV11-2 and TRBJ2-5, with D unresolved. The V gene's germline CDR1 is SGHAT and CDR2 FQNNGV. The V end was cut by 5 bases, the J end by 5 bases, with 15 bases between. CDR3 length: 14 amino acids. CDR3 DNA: TGTGCCAGCAGCCGCCTAGAGGTTGGGGAGACCCAGTACTTC. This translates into CASSRLEVGETQYF.

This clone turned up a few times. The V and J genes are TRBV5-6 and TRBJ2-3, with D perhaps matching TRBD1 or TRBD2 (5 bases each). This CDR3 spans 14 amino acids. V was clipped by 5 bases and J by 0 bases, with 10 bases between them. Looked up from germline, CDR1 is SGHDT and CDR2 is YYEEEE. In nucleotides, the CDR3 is TGTGCCAGCAGGGGGCGGGCAAGCACAGATACGCAGTATTTT. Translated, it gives CASRGRASTDTQYF.

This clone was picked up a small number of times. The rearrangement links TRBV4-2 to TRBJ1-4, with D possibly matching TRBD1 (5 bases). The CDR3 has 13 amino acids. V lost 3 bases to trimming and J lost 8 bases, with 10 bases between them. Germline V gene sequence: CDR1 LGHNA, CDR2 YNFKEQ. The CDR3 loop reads CASSQGEGEKLFF. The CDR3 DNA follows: TGTGCCAGCAGCCAGGGGGAGGGGGAAAAACTGTTTTTT.

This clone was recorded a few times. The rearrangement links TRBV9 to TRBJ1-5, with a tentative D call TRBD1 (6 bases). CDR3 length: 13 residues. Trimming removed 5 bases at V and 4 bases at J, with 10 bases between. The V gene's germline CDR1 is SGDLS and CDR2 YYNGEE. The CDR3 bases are TGTGCCAGCAGTCGGGACACGAATCAGCCCCAGCATTTT. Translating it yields CASSRDTNQPQHF.

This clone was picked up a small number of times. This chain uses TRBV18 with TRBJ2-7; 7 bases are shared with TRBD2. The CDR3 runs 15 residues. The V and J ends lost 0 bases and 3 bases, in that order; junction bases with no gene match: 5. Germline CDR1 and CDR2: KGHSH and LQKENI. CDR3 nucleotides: TGTGCCAGCTCACCACCGTCAAGCGGGAACTACGAGCAGTACTTC. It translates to CASSPPSSGNYEQYF.

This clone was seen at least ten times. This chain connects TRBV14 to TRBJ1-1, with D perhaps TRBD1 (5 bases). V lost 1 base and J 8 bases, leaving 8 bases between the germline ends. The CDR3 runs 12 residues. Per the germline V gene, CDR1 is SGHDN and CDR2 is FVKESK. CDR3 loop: CASSQGAGEAFF. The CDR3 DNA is TGTGCCAGCAGCCAAGGGGCAGGGGAAGCTTTCTTT.

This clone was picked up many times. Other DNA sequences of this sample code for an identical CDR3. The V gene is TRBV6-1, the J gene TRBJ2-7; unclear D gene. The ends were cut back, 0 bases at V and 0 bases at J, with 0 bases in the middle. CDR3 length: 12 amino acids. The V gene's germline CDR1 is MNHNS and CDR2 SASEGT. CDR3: CASSEASYEQYF. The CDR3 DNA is TGTGCCAGCAGTGAAGCCTCCTACGAGCAGTACTTC.

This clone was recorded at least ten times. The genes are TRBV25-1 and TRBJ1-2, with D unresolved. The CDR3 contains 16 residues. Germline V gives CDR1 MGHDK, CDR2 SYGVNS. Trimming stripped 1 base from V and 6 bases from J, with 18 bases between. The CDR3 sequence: CASSEWGTGRVHGYTF. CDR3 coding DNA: TGTGCCAGCAGTGAATGGGGAACCGGGAGGGTGCATGGCTACACCTTC.

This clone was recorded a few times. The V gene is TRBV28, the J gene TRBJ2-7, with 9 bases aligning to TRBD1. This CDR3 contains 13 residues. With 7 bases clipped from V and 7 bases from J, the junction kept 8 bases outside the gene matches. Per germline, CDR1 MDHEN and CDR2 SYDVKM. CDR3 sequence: CASKGDREWEQYF. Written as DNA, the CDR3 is TGTGCCAGCAAGGGGGACAGGGAATGGGAGCAGTACTTC.

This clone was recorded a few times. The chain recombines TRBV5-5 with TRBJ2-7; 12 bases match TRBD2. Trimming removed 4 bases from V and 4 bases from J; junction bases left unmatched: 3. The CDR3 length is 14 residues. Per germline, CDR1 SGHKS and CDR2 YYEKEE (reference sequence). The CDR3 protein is CASSTGLAGYEQYF. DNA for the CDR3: TGTGCCAGCAGCACCGGACTAGCGGGATACGAGCAGTACTTC.

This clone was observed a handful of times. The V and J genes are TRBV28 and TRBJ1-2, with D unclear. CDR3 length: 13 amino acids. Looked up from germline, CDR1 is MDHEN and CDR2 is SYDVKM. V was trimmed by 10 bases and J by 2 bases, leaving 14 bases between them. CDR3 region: CATLDGPNYGYTF. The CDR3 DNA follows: TGTGCCACCTTGGACGGGCCCAACTATGGCTACACCTTC.

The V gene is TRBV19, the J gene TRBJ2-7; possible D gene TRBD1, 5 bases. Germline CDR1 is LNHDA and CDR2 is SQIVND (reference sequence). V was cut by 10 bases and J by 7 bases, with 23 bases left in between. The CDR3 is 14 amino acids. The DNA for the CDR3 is TGTGCCACCTCGGTGGCAGGGTCGAACGGGGAGCAGTACTTC. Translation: CATSVAGSNGEQYF. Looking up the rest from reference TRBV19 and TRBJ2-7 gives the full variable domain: DGGITQSPKYLFRKEGQNVTLSCEQNLNHDAMYWYRQDPGQGLRLIYYSQIVNDFQKGDIAEGYSVSREKKESFPLTVTSAQKNPTAFYLCATSVAGSNGEQYFGPGTRLTVT.